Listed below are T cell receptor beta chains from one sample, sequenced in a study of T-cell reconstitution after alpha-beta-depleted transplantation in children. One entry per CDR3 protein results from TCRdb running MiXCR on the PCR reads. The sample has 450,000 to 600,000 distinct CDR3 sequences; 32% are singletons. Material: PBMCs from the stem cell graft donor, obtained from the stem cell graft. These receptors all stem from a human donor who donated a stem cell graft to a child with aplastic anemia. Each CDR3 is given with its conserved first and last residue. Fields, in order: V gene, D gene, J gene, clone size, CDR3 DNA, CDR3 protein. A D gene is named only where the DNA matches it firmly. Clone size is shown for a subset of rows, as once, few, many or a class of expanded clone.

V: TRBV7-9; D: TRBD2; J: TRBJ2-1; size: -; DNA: TGTGCCAGCGGACTAGCGGGAGGGGATGAGCAGTTCTTC; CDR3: CASGLAGGDEQFF
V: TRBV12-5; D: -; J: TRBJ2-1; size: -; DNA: TGTGCTAGTGGTTTGGTACGTACGGGGGCCTACAATGAGCAGTTCTTC; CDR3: CASGLVRTGAYNEQFF
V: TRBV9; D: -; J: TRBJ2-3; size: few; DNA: TGTGCCAGCAGCCAGGGACTTCCAGATACGCAGTATTTT; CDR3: CASSQGLPDTQYF
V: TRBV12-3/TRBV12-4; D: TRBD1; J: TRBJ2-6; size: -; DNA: TGTGCCAGCAGTAGGACAGGGGAAAACTCTGGGGCCAACGTCCTGACTTTC; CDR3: CASSRTGENSGANVLTF
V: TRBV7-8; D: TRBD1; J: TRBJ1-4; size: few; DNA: TGTGCCAGCAGCTTAGCTGTAGGGACAGGGGATGCAACTAATGAAAAACTGTTTTTT; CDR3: CASSLAVGTGDATNEKLFF
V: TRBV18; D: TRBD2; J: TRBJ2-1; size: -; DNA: TGTGCCAGCTCACCACTAGCGGGCACGAACAATGAGCAGTTCTTC; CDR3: CASSPLAGTNNEQFF
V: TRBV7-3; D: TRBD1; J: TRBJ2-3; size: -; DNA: TGTGCCAGCAGCTCCGACAGGGGGCGAGACACAGATACGCAGTATTTT; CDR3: CASSSDRGRDTDTQYF
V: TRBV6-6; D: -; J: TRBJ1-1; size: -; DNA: TGTGCCAGCAGTTACTCTGGACGAGCGTCAGCTTTCTTT; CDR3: CASSYSGRASAFF
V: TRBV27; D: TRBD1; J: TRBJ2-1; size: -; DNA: TGTGCCAGCAGTTTAACGGGGACAGGGCCCTACAATGAGCAGTTCTTC; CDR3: CASSLTGTGPYNEQFF
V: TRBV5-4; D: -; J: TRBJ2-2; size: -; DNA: TGTGCCAGCAGCCGGCCGGGGTACACCGGGGAGCTGTTTTTT; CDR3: CASSRPGYTGELFF
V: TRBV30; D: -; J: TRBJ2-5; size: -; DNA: TGTGCCTGGGCCTCTACTAGCCCGGAGACCCAGTACTTC; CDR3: CAWASTSPETQYF
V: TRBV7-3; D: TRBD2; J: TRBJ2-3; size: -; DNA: TGTGCCAGCAGCTTATGTGAGACTAGCGGGAGTACAGATACGCAGTATTTT; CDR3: CASSLCETSGSTDTQYF
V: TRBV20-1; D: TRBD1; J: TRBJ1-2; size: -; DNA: TGCAGTGCTTGGGGGGGGACAGGGGGCGCGTTGCGTGGCTACACCTTC; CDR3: CSAWGGTGGALRGYTF
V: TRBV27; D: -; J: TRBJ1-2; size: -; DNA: TGTGCCAGCAGTCCCTTTGCAGGGAACTATGGCTACACCTTC; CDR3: CASSPFAGNYGYTF
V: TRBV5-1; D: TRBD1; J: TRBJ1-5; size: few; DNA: TGCGCCAGCAGCCCTACAGGGGGGAGTGATCAGCCCCAGCATTTT; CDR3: CASSPTGGSDQPQHF
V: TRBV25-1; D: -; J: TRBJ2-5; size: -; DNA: TGTGCCAGCAGTGATCTCGCGGGGCCCCAAGAGACCCAGTACTTC; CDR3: CASSDLAGPQETQYF
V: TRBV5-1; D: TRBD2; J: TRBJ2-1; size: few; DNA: TGCGCCAGCAGCCACAGGACTAGCGCCACGTCAGTCCATGAGCAGTTCTTC; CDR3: CASSHRTSATSVHEQFF
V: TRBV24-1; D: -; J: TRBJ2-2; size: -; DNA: TGTGCCACCAGTGAACCGACAGGCCCGAACACCGGGGAGCTGTTTTTT; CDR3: CATSEPTGPNTGELFF
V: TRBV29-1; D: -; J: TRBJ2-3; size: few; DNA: TGCAGCGCAGGGCCCAAGGATACGCAGTATTTT; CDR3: CSAGPKDTQYF
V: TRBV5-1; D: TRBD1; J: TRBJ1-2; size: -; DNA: TGCGCCAGCAGCGGGGGGACAGCGGCAGATGTGGGCTACACCTTC; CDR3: CASSGGTAADVGYTF
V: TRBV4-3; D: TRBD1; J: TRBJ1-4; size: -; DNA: TGCGCCAGCAGCGCCCCGGGACAGGGTAATGAAAAACTGTTTTTT; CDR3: CASSAPGQGNEKLFF
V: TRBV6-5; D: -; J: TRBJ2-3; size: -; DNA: TGTGCCAGCAGTTACCAAGGGGATACGCAGTATTTT; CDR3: CASSYQGDTQYF
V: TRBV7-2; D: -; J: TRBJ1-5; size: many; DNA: TGTGCCAGCAGCGCGAAGGGCTCGGGAAATCAGCCCCAGCATTTT; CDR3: CASSAKGSGNQPQHF
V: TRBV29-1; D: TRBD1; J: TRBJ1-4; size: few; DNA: TGCAGCGTTGTTCAGGGGGCGGGCGAAAAACTGTTTTTT; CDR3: CSVVQGAGEKLFF
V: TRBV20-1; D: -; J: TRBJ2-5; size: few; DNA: TGCAGTGCTCCTACTGATCCGGAGTGGGGAGAGACCCAGTACTTC; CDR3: CSAPTDPEWGETQYF
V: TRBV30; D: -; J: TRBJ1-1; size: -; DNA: TGTGCCTGGAGTCCTTACCCAGGGGCGGGAGCTTTCTTT; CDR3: CAWSPYPGAGAFF
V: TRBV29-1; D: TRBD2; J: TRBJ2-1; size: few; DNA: TGCAGCGTTGAATGGTTGCGGGAGGGCTCCTACAATGAGCAGTTCTTC; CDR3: CSVEWLREGSYNEQFF
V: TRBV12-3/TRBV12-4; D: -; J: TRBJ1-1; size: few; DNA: TGTGCCAGCAGTTTACTGGGGGATCGCACTGAAGCTTTCTTT; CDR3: CASSLLGDRTEAFF
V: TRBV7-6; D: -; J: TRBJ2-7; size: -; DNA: TGTGCCAGCAGCTCCGGACACCTCTCCTACGAGCAGTACTTC; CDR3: CASSSGHLSYEQYF
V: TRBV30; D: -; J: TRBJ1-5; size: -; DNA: TGTGCCTGGAGTAGTATGGCCGGCGGTCAGCCCCAGCATTTT; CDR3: CAWSSMAGGQPQHF
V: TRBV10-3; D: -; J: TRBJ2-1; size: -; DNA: TGTGCCACTAGGAACATGGCTAGGGAGGAGCAGTTCTTC; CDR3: CATRNMAREEQFF
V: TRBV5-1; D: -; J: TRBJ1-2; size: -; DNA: TGCGCCAGCAGTCGGACGGGGGGCGGATATGGCTACACCTTC; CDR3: CASSRTGGGYGYTF
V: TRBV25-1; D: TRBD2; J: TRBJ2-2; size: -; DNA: TGTGCCAGCAGTGAATCGGGGGGGAGGTCTGGCACCGGGGAGCTGTTTTTT; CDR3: CASSESGGRSGTGELFF
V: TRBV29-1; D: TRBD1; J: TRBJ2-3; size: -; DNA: TGCAGCGTTGACTCAGACAGGGGAGTGGATACGCAGTATTTT; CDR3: CSVDSDRGVDTQYF
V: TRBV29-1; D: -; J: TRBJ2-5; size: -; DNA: TGCAGCTCCCGGGGGTCAGGGGGAGAAGAGACCCAGTACTTC; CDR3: CSSRGSGGEETQYF
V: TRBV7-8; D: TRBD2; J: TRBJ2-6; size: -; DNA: TGTGCCAGCAGCCCGCCGGGGGGTGGCCTGCCCAACGTCCTGACTTTC; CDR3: CASSPPGGGLPNVLTF
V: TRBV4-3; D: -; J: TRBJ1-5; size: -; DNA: TGCGCCAGCAGCCAAGATGCAGGGGTTCTAAAGCAGCCCCAGCATTTT; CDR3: CASSQDAGVLKQPQHF
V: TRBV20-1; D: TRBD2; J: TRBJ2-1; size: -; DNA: TGCTGTGCTAGAGGGTACGGGACTAGCGGGTTATACAATGAGCAGTTCTTC; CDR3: CCARGYGTSGLYNEQFF
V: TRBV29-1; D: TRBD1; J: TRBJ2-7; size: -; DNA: TGCAGCGTAGGTGCCGGGACAGGGGCCTACGAGCAGTACTTC; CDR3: CSVGAGTGAYEQYF
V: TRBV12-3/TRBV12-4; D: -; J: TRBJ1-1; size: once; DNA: TGTGCCAGCACCATTACTGGGGGCACTGAAGCTTTCTTT; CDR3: CASTITGGTEAFF
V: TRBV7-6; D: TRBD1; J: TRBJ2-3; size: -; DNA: TGTGCCAGCAGCCGGACAGGCCACACAGATACGCAGTATTTT; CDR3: CASSRTGHTDTQYF
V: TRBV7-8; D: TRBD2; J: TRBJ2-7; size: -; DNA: TGTGCCAGCAGCTATGGGACTAGCGGGGGCCCCTACGAGCAGTACTTC; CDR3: CASSYGTSGGPYEQYF
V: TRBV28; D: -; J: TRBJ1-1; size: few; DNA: TGTGCCAGCAGGACATCTGTTGAAGCTTTCTTT; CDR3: CASRTSVEAFF
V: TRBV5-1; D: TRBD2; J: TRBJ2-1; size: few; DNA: TGCGCCAGCAGCCCTCCGGGACTAGCGGGAGGTAGCGATGAGCAGTTCTTC; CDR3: CASSPPGLAGGSDEQFF
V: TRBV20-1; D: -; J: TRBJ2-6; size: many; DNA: TGCAGTGCCCGACCAAGCTCTGGGGCCAACGTCCTGACTTTC; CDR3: CSARPSSGANVLTF
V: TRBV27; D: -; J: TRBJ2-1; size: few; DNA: TGTGCCAGCAGTTTTGGAGGGCTCGTCTACAATGAGCAGTTCTTC; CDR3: CASSFGGLVYNEQFF
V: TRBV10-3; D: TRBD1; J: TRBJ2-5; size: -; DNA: TGTGCCATCAGTCAACCAGGACAGGGCTGGGAGACCCAGTACTTC; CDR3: CAISQPGQGWETQYF
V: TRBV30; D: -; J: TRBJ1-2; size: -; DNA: TGTGCCTGGGGAATACCATCGAGTGGCTACACCTTC; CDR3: CAWGIPSSGYTF
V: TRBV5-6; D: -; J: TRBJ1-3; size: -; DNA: TGTGCCAGCAGCTTGGTTCATAGCTCTGGAAACACCATATATTTT; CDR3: CASSLVHSSGNTIYF
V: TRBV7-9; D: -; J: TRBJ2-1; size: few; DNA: TGTGCCAGCAGCTTAGCCCCTGTAAATGAGCAGTTCTTC; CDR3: CASSLAPVNEQFF
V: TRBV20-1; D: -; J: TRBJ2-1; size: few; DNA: TGCAGTGCTAGAACTAGTCTGGATGAGCAGTTCTTC; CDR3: CSARTSLDEQFF
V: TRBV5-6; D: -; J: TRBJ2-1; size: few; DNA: TGTGCCAGCAGCCCTGGTCGGCAGGGTCACAATGAGCAGTTCTTC; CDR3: CASSPGRQGHNEQFF
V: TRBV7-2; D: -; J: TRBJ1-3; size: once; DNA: TGTGCCAGCAGCTTAGATGGCACCTCTGGAAACACCATATATTTT; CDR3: CASSLDGTSGNTIYF
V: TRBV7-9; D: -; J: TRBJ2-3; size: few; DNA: TGTGCCAGCAGCTTAATCGTCTATCAGACCACAGATACGCAGTATTTT; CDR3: CASSLIVYQTTDTQYF
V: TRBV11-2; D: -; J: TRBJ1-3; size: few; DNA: TGTGCCAGCAGCTCGAGCCGCCCCGGAGGAACCACCATATATTTT; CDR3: CASSSSRPGGTTIYF
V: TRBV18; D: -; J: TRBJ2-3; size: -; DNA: TGTGCCAGCTCACCCGACCCCGATACGCAGTATTTT; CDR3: CASSPDPDTQYF